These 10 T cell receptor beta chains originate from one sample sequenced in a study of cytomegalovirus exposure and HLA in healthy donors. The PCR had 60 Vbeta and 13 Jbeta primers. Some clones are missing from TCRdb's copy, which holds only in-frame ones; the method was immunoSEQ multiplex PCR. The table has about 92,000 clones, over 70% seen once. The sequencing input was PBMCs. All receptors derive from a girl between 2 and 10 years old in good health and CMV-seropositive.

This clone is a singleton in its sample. This CDR3 is CASSLGLTGTTSTDTQYF. The DNA of the CDR3 is TGTGCCAGCAGCCTCGGGCTGACCGGGACAACGAGCACAGATACGCAGTATTTT. The genes are TRBV14 and TRBJ2-3, with D tentatively TRBD1 (6 bases). CDR3 length: 18 amino acids. Trimming left V 4 bases short and J 0 bases short, with 20 bases between. Germline assignment: CDR1 SGHDN and CDR2 FVKESK.

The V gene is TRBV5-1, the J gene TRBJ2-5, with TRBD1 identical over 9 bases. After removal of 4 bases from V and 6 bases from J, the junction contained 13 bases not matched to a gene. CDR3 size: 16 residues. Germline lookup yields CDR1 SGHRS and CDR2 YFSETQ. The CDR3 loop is CASSPSPGTGRKTQYF. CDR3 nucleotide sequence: TGCGCCAGCAGCCCTAGTCCCGGGACAGGGAGGAAGACCCAGTACTTC.

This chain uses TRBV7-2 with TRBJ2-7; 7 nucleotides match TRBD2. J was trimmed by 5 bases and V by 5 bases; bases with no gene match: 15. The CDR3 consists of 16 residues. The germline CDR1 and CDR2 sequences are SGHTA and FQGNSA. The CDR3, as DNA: TGTGCCAGCAGCCCCTCACGGGGGAGGGCCTTACACGAGCAGTACTTC. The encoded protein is CASSPSRGRALHEQYF.

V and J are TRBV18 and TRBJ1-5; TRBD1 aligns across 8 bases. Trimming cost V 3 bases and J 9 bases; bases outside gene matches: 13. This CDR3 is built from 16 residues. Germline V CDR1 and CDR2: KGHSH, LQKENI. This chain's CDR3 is CASSPGPGQGGWPQHF. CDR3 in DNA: TGTGCCAGCTCACCGGGACCTGGACAGGGTGGTTGGCCCCAGCATTTT.

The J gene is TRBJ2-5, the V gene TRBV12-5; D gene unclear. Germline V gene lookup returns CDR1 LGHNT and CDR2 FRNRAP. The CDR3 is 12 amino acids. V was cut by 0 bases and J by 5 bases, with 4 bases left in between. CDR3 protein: CASGLVRETQYF. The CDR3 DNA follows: TGTGCTAGTGGTTTGGTTCGGGAGACCCAGTACTTC.

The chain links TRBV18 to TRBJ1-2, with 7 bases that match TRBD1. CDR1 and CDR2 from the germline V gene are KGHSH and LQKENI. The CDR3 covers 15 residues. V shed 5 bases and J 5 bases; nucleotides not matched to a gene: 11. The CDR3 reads CASSENRGKSYGYTF. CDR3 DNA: TGTGCCAGCTCAGAAAACAGGGGAAAAAGTTATGGCTACACCTTC.

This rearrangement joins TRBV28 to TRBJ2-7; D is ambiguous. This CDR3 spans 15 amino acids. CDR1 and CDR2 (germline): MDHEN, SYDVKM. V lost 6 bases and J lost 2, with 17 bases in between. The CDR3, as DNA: TGTGCCAGCAGAGCCGCCCGGGTCTCCACCTACGAGCAGTACTTC. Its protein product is CASRAARVSTYEQYF.

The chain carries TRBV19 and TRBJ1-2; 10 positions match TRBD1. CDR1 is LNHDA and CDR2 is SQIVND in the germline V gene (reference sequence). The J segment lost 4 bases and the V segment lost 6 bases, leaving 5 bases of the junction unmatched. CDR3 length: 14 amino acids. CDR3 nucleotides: TGTGCCAGTAGCCCTCGGGACAGGGGCTATGGCTACACCTTC. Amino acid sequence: CASSPRDRGYGYTF.

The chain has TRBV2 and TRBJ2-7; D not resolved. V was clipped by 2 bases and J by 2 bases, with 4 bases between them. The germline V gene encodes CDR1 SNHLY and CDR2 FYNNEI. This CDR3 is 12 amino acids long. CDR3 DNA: TGTGCCAGCAGTGAACTAACCTACGAGCAGTACTTC. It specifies CASSELTYEQYF.

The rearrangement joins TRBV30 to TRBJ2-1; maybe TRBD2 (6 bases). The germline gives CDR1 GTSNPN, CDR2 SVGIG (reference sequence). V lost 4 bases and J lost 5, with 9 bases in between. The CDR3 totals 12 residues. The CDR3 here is CAWNAGHNEQFF. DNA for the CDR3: TGTGCCTGGAACGCGGGACACAATGAGCAGTTCTTC.